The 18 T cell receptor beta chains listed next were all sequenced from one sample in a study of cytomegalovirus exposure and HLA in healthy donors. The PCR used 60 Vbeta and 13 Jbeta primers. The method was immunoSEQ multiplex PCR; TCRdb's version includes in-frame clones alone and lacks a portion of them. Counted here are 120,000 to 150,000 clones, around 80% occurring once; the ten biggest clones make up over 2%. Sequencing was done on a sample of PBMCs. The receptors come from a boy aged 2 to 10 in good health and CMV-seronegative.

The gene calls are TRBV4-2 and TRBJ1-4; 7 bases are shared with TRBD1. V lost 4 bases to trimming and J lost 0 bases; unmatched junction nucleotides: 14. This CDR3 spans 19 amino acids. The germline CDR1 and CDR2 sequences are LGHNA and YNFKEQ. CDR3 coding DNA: TGTGCCAGCAGCCCGAGACTCCTCAACAGGGGACCAACTAATGAAAAACTGTTTTTT. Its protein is CASSPRLLNRGPTNEKLFF.

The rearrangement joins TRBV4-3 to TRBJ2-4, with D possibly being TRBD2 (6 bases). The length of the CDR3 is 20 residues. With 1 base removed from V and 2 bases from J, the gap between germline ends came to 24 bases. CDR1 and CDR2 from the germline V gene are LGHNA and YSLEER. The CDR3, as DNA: TGCGCCAGCAGCCAAGTATTTTTTTCGGGAGTCAGCTATCCCAAAAACATTCAGTACTTC. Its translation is CASSQVFFSGVSYPKNIQYF.

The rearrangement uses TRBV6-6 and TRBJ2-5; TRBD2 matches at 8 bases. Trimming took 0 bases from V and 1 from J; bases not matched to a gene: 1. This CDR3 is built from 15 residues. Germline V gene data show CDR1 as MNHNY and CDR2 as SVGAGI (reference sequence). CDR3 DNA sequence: TGTGCCAGCAGTTACTCACGGGGGGGCCAAGAGACCCAGTACTTC. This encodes CASSYSRGGQETQYF.

Written as DNA, the CDR3 is TGTGCCAGCAGCGTATTTCCAGGGGGCACATGGAATGAGCAGTTCTTC. Protein sequence: CASSVFPGGTWNEQFF. V and J are TRBV2 and TRBJ2-1; 8 bases are a match to TRBD1. The V gene's germline CDR1 is SNHLY and CDR2 FYNNEI. V dropped 6 bases and J dropped 7; count of bases not matched to a gene: 14. The CDR3 sequence is 16 residues long.

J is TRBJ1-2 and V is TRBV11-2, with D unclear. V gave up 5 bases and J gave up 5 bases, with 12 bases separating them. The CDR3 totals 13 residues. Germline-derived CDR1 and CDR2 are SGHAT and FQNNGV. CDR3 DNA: TGTGCCAGCAGCCCCACAGTCAGATATGGCTACACCTTC. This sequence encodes CASSPTVRYGYTF. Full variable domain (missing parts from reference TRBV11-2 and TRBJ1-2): EAGVAQSPRYKIIEKRQSVAFWCNPISGHATLYWYQQILGQGPKLLIQFQNNGVVDDSQLPKDRFSAERLKGVDSTLKIQPAKLEDSAVYLCASSPTVRYGYTFGSGTRLTVV.

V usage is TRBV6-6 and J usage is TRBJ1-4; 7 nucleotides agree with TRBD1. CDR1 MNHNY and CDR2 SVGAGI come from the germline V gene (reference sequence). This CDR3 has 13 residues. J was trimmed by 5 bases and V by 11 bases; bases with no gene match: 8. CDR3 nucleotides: TGTGCCGCCGCGGGACAGTTAAATGAAAAACTGTTTTTT. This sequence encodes CAAAGQLNEKLFF.

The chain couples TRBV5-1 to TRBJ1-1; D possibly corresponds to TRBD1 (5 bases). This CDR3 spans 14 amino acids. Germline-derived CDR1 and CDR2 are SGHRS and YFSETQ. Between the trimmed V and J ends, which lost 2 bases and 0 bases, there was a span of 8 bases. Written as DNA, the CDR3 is TGCGCCAGCAGCTTAGGGGCTATGAACACTGAAGCTTTCTTT. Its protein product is CASSLGAMNTEAFF.

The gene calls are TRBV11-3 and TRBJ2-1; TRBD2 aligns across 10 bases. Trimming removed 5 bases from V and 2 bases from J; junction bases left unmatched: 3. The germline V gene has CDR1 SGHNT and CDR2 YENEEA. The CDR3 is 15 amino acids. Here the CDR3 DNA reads TGTGCCAGCAGCCCCAGCGGGGGGGCCTACAATGAGCAGTTCTTC. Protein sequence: CASSPSGGAYNEQFF.

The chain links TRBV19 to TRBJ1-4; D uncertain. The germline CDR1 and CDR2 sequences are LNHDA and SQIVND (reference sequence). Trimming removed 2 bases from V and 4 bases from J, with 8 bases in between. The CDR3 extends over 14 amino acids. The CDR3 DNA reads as TGTGCCAGTAGTATAAGGTGGAGTAATGAAAAACTGTTTTTT. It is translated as CASSIRWSNEKLFF.

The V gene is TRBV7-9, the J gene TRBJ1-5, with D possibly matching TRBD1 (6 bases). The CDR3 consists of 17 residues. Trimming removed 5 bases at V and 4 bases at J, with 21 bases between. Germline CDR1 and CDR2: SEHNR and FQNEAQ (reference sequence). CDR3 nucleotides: TGTGCCAGCAGCCCTACCCGGGGGGCGAGGGAAAATCAGCCCCAGCATTTT. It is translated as CASSPTRGARENQPQHF. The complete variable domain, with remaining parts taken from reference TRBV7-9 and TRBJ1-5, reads DTGVSQNPRHKITKRGQNVTFRCDPISEHNRLYWYRQTLGQGPEFLTYFQNEAQLEKSRLLSDRFSAERPKGSFSTLEIQRTEQGDSAMYLCASSPTRGARENQPQHFGDGTRLSIL.

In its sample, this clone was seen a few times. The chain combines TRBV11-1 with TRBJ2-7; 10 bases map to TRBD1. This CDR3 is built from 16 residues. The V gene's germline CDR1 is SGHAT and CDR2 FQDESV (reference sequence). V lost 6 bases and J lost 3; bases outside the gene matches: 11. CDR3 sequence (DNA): TGTGCCAGCAGTCACCTACGGGACAGGGGACTCTACGAGCAGTACTTC. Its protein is CASSHLRDRGLYEQYF.

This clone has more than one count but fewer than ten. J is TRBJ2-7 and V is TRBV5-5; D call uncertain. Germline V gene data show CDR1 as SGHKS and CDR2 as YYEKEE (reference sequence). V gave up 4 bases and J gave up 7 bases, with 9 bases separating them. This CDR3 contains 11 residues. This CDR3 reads CASSTYVEQYF. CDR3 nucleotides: TGTGCCAGCAGCACTTACGTTGAGCAGTACTTC. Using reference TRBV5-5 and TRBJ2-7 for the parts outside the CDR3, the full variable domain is DAGVTQSPTHLIKTRGQQVTLRCSPISGHKSVSWYQQVLGQGPQFIFQYYEKEERGRGNFPDRFSARQFPNYSSELNVNALLLGDSALYLCASSTYVEQYFGPGTRLTVT.

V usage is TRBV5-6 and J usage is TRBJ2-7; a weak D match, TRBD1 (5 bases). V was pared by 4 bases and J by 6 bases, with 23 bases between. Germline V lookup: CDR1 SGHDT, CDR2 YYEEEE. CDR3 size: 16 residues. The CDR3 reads CASSNSGLRVGLEQYF. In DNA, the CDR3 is TGTGCCAGCAGCAACTCAGGGCTCCGAGTCGGCCTCGAGCAGTACTTC.

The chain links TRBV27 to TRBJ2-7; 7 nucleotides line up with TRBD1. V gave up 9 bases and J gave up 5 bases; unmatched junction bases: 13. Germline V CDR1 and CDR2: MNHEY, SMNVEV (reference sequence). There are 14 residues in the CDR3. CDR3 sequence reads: CASVTYRGVNEQYF. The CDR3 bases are TGTGCCAGTGTAACGTACAGGGGTGTCAACGAGCAGTACTTC.

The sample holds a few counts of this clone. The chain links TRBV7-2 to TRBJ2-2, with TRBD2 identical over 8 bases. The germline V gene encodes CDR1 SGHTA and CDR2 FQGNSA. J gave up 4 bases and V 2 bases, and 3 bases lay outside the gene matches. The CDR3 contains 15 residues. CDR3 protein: CASSLIAGFTGELFF. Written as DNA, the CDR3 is TGTGCCAGCAGCTTAATAGCGGGATTCACCGGGGAGCTGTTTTTT.

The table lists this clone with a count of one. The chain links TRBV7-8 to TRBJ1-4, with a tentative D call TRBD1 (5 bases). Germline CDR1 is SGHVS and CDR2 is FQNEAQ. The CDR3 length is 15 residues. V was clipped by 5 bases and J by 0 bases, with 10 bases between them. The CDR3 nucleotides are TGTGCCAGCAGCCCCCAGGGAACAACTAATGAAAAACTGTTTTTT. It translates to CASSPQGTTNEKLFF.

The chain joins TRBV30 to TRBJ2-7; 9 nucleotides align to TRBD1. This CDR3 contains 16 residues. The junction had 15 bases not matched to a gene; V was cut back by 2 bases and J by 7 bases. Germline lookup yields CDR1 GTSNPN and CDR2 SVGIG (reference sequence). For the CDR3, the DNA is TGTGCCTGGAGTTCATTGGACAGGGGCTTGCTGGGGGAGCAGTACTTC. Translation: CAWSSLDRGLLGEQYF.

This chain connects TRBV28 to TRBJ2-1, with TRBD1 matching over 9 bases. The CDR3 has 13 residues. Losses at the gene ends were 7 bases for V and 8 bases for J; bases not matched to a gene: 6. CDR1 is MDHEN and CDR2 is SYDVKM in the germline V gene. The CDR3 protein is CASNRDRADEQFF. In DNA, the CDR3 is TGTGCCAGCAACCGGGACAGGGCGGATGAGCAGTTCTTC.